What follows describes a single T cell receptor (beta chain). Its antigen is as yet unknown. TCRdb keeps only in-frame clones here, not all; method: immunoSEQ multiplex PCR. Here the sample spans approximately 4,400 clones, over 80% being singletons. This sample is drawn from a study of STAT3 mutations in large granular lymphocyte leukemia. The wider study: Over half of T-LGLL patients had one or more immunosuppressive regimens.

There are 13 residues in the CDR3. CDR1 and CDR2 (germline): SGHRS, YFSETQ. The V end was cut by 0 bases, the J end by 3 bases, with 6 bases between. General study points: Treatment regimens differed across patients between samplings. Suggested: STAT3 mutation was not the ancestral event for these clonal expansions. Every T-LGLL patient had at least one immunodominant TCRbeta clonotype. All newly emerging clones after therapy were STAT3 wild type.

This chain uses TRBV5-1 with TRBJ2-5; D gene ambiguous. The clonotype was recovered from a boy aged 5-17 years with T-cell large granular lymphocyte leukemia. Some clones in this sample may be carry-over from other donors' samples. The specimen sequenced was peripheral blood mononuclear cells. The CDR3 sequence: CASSLDREETQYF. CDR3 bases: TGCGCCAGCAGCTTGGATCGGGAAGAGACCCAGTACTTC. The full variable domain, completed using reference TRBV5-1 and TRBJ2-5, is KAGVTQTPRYLIKTRGQQVTLSCSPISGHRSVSWYQQTPGQGLQFLFEYFSETQRNKGNFPGRFSGRQFSNSRSEMNVSTLELGDSALYLCASSLDREETQYFGPGTRLLVL.